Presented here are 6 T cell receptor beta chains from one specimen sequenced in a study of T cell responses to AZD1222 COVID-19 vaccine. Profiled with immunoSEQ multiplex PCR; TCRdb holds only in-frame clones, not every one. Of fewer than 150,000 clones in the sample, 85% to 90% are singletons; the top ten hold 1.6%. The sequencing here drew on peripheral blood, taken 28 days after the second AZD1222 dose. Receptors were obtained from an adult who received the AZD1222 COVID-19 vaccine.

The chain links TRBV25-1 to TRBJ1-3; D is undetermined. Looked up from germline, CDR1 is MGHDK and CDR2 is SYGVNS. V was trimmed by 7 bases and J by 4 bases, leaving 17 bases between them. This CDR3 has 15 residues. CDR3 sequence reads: CASTSIGPKGNTIYF. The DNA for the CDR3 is TGTGCCAGCACCTCCATCGGCCCGAAAGGAAACACCATATATTTT.

The CDR3 region has the DNA TGTGCCACCGCAGAGACGAGTACAGGGGACTTGTTAGCTAACTATGGCTACACCTTC. It encodes CATAETSTGDLLANYGYTF. The V call is TRBV15, the J call TRBJ1-2; 7 nucleotides match TRBD1. The CDR3 length is 19 residues. J gave up 0 bases and V 8 bases, and 21 bases lay outside the gene matches. Germline V gene lookup returns CDR1 LNHNV and CDR2 YYDKDF (reference sequence).

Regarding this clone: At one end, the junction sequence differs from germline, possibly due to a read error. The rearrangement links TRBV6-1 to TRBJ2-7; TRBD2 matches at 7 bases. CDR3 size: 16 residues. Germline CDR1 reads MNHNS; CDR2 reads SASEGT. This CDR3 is CASSALGEAGSSEQYF. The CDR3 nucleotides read TGTGCCAGCAGTGCCCTCGGGGAAGCGGGATCCTCCGAGCAGTACTTC.

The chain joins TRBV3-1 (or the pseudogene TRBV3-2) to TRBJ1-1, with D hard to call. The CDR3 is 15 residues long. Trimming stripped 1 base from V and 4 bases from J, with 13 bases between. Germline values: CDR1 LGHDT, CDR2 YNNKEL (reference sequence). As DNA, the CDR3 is TGTGCCAGCAGCCAAGCGCCGGGAGTGGGCACTGAAGCTTTCTTT. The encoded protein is CASSQAPGVGTEAFF.

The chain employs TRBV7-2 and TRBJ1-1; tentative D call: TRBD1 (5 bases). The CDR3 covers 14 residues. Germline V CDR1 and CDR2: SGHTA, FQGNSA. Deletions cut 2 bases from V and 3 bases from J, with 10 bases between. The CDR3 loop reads CASSLSQAYTEAFF. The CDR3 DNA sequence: TGTGCCAGCAGCTTATCACAGGCCTACACTGAAGCTTTCTTT.

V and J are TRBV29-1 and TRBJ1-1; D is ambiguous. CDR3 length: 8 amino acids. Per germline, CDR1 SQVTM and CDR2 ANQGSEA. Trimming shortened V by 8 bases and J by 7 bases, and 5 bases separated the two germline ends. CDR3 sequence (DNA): TGCAGCCTTGGTGAAGCTTTCTTT. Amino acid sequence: CSLGEAFF.